Below are 24 T cell receptor beta chains sequenced from a single sample in a study of cytomegalovirus exposure and HLA in healthy donors. TCRdb keeps only in-frame clones here, not all; method: immunoSEQ multiplex PCR. The data contain roughly 100,000 clones, around 87% of them singletons. Sample: PBMCs. The receptors originated from a woman between 18 and 30 years old in good health and CMV-seropositive.

This chain links TRBV11-3 with TRBJ2-1; D unclear. Germline V gene sequence: CDR1 SGHNT, CDR2 YENEEA. The CDR3 loop spans 13 amino acids. Deletions cut 5 bases from V and 6 bases from J, with 11 bases between. The CDR3 reads CASSQDTLNEQFF. The DNA of the CDR3 is TGTGCCAGCAGCCAAGACACTCTCAATGAGCAGTTCTTC.

The chain links TRBV9 to TRBJ2-1, with 9 bases aligning to TRBD1. CDR1 and CDR2 (germline): SGDLS, YYNGEE. J gave up 4 bases and V 5 bases, and 7 bases lay outside the gene matches. The CDR3 sequence is 15 residues long. The CDR3 loop is CASSTAGQGYNEQFF. The CDR3 region has the DNA TGTGCCAGCAGTACTGCGGGACAGGGATACAATGAGCAGTTCTTC.

The chain employs TRBV6-1 and TRBJ2-1, with TRBD2 identical over 8 bases. This CDR3 contains 14 residues. Trimming at V came to 8 bases and at J to 0 bases, leaving 3 bases not matched to a gene. The germline V gene has CDR1 MNHNS and CDR2 SASEGT. The DNA of the CDR3 is TGTGCCAGCTGTAGCGGGGACTCCTACAATGAGCAGTTCTTC. Protein: CASCSGDSYNEQFF.

The chain joins TRBV5-6 to TRBJ2-3; D is undetermined. The CDR3 has 12 residues. The V and J ends lost 4 bases and 6 bases respectively, with 9 bases between them. CDR1 is SGHDT and CDR2 is YYEEEE in the germline V gene. The CDR3 is CASSLARDTQYF. The CDR3 nucleotides read TGTGCCAGCAGCCTGGCACGGGATACGCAGTATTTT. The variable domain in full, with the rest retrieved from reference TRBV5-6 and TRBJ2-3, is DAGVTQSPTHLIKTRGQQVTLRCSPKSGHDTVSWYQQALGQGPQFIFQYYEEEERQRGNFPDRFSGHQFPNYSSELNVNALLLGDSALYLCASSLARDTQYFGPGTRLTVL.

The CDR3 sequence: CASSTPRGGNTEAFF. In nucleotides, the CDR3 is TGTGCCAGCAGCACCCCCCGGGGGGGGAACACTGAAGCTTTCTTT. V gene TRBV2 combines with J gene TRBJ1-1; D may be TRBD1 (5 bases). The V end was cut by 6 bases, the J end by 1 base, with 15 bases between. The germline gives CDR1 SNHLY, CDR2 FYNNEI. The CDR3 sequence is 15 residues long.

The chain combines TRBV28 with TRBJ2-3, with 8 bases that match TRBD1. After removal of 0 bases from V and 2 bases from J, the junction contained 10 bases not matched to a gene. Germline V gene sequence: CDR1 MDHEN, CDR2 SYDVKM. The CDR3 has 18 amino acids. The DNA for the CDR3 is TGTGCCAGCAGTTTATGGGCCTCCGGGACAGGTTACACAGATACGCAGTATTTT. This encodes CASSLWASGTGYTDTQYF.

V gene TRBV5-1 combines with J gene TRBJ1-1; D gene uncertain. Trimming left V 3 bases short and J 1 base short, with 13 bases between. This CDR3 region has 15 residues. Germline V gene sequence: CDR1 SGHRS, CDR2 YFSETQ. CDR3 region: CASSSIITGNTEAFF. CDR3 coding DNA: TGCGCCAGCAGCTCTATAATAACGGGGAACACTGAAGCTTTCTTT.

The rearrangement joins TRBV10-2 to TRBJ1-6; a weak D match, TRBD1 (6 bases). Germline CDR1 is WSHSY and CDR2 is SAAADI. The CDR3 consists of 14 residues. The germline V and J ends were trimmed by 0 bases and 9 bases, with 9 bases remaining between them. The CDR3 DNA is TGCGCCAGCAGTGAGTCTGCAGGGGTTTCACCCCTCCACTTT. Its translation is CASSESAGVSPLHF.

The V call is TRBV5-1, the J call TRBJ2-7, with TRBD1 matching 8 bases. CDR1 is SGHRS and CDR2 is YFSETQ in the germline V gene. V shed 4 bases, J shed 6 bases, and the junction held 6 bases outside the gene matches. The CDR3 extends over 13 amino acids. The CDR3 reads CASSIGQGSEQYF. Written as DNA, the CDR3 is TGCGCCAGCAGCATAGGACAGGGAAGCGAGCAGTACTTC.

The chain combines TRBV27 with TRBJ2-5; 7 nucleotides line up with TRBD1. Germline V gives CDR1 MNHEY, CDR2 SMNVEV (reference sequence). This CDR3 comprises 15 residues. J was trimmed by 3 bases and V by 5 bases; bases with no gene match: 9. CDR3 protein: CASSRPGQHEETQYF. DNA for the CDR3: TGTGCCAGCAGTCGGCCGGGACAGCATGAAGAGACCCAGTACTTC.

The gene calls are TRBV15 and TRBJ1-6; D ambiguous. Per germline, CDR1 LNHNV and CDR2 YYDKDF (reference sequence). Trimming removed 4 bases from V and 0 bases from J, with 10 bases in between. This CDR3 is 16 amino acids long. CDR3 in DNA: TGTGCCACCAGCACCCCCACGAGCTCCTATAATTCACCCCTCCACTTT. Encoded protein: CATSTPTSSYNSPLHF.

The chain recombines TRBV30 with TRBJ2-7, with 8 positions matching TRBD2. The CDR3 has 13 residues. Per germline, CDR1 GTSNPN and CDR2 SVGIG (reference sequence). V was pared by 7 bases and J by 3 bases, with 8 bases of the junction left unmatched. CDR3 amino acids: CAYSGIHIYEQYF. As DNA, the CDR3 is TGTGCCTATAGCGGGATTCACATCTACGAGCAGTACTTC.

The chain employs TRBV27 and TRBJ1-1; no clear D. Germline assignment: CDR1 MNHEY and CDR2 SMNVEV (reference sequence). Trimming took 8 bases from V and 6 from J, leaving 16 bases between them. This CDR3 is 13 amino acids long. The CDR3: CASLNRVTSEAFF. The CDR3 DNA reads as TGTGCCAGCCTGAACCGGGTCACCTCTGAAGCTTTCTTT.

V gene TRBV9 combines with J gene TRBJ2-1; tentative D call: TRBD1 (6 bases). Germline V lookup: CDR1 SGDLS, CDR2 YYNGEE. Trimming left V 1 base short and J 4 bases short, with 24 bases between. The CDR3 totals 19 residues. Here the CDR3 reads CASSVSWGLSSWEYNEQFF. CDR3 coding DNA: TGTGCCAGCAGCGTATCTTGGGGGCTAAGCTCTTGGGAATACAATGAGCAGTTCTTC.

The V call is TRBV5-1, the J call TRBJ1-1; D is ambiguous. This CDR3 comprises 13 residues. V shed 1 base and J shed 1 base, with 5 bases lying between them. Germline values: CDR1 SGHRS, CDR2 YFSETQ. For the CDR3, the DNA is TGCGCCAGCAGCTTGAGGAGGAACACTGAAGCTTTCTTT. This gives the protein CASSLRRNTEAFF.

V gene TRBV7-2 combines with J gene TRBJ2-7, with 10 nucleotides matching TRBD2. The CDR3 covers 20 residues. Germline CDR1 SGHTA, CDR2 FQGNSA. J gave up 0 bases and V 0 bases, and 14 bases lay outside the gene matches. The CDR3 DNA reads TGTGCCAGCAGCTTAGCAAGGGGTAGCGGGAGGTTCCGCAGCTCCTACGAGCAGTACTTC. This gives the protein CASSLARGSGRFRSSYEQYF.

The chain carries TRBV6-5 and TRBJ2-1, with a tentative D call TRBD2 (5 bases). This CDR3 is built from 12 residues. CDR1 and CDR2 from the germline V gene are MNHEY and SVGAGI. V was cut by 7 bases and J by 9 bases, with 13 bases left in between. The CDR3 loop reads CASTEGSAEQFF. The CDR3, as DNA: TGTGCCAGCACCGAAGGTAGCGCTGAGCAGTTCTTC.

J is TRBJ2-3 and V is TRBV9; 9 bases are shared with TRBD1. Germline assignment: CDR1 SGDLS and CDR2 YYNGEE. This CDR3 contains 14 residues. V gave up 4 bases and J gave up 4 bases; unmatched junction bases: 4. Written as DNA, the CDR3 is TGTGCCAGCAGCCCACGACAGGGGGCAGATACGCAGTATTTT. Amino acids: CASSPRQGADTQYF. Based on the CDR3 plus reference TRBV9 and TRBJ2-3, the full variable domain is DSGVTQTPKHLITATGQRVTLRCSPRSGDLSVYWYQQSLDQGLQFLIQYYNGEERAKGNILERFSAQQFPDLHSELNLSSLELGDSALYFCASSPRQGADTQYFGPGTRLTVL.

J is TRBJ1-1 and V is TRBV27; no definite D call. The V end lost 6 bases, the J end lost 0 bases, and 11 bases lay between the germline ends. The CDR3 is 14 amino acids. Germline CDR1 reads MNHEY; CDR2 reads SMNVEV (reference sequence). The CDR3 DNA follows: TGTGCCAGCAGCCCAGTCCCCCTGAACACTGAAGCTTTCTTT. This sequence encodes CASSPVPLNTEAFF.

The chain couples TRBV6-5 to TRBJ2-2, with TRBD1 matching 11 bases. V was pared by 4 bases and J by 3 bases, with 4 bases of the junction left unmatched. Germline assignment: CDR1 MNHEY and CDR2 SVGAGI. This CDR3 spans 16 amino acids. CDR3 nucleotide sequence: TGTGCCAGCAGTTTCGGACAGGGGGCCGACACCGGGGAGCTGTTTTTT. Amino acids: CASSFGQGADTGELFF.

The genes are TRBV12-5 and TRBJ2-2, with D unresolved. The CDR3 length is 16 residues. Germline V gene data show CDR1 as LGHNT and CDR2 as FRNRAP. V shed 3 bases and J shed 4 bases, with 15 bases lying between them. The DNA of the CDR3 is TGTGCTAGTGGTTTACCTCATGAGCAAGCCACCGGGGAGCTGTTTTTT. Translation: CASGLPHEQATGELFF.

The rearrangement uses TRBV5-1 and TRBJ1-1; possibly TRBD1 for D (6 bases). Germline V gives CDR1 SGHRS, CDR2 YFSETQ. V was clipped by 0 bases and J by 10 bases, with 7 bases between them. This CDR3 is 11 amino acids long. The DNA of the CDR3 is TGCGCCAGCAGCTTGGGGGGGCCAGCTTTCTTT. Protein product: CASSLGGPAFF.

There are a few counts of this clone. The chain combines TRBV28 with TRBJ2-7, with D perhaps TRBD1 (6 bases). The germline gives CDR1 MDHEN, CDR2 SYDVKM. V shed 6 bases and J shed 4 bases, with 16 bases lying between them. The CDR3 loop spans 14 amino acids. The CDR3 DNA sequence: TGTGCCAGCAGGCCCGGGACACATCCTTACGAGCAGTACTTC. Its translation: CASRPGTHPYEQYF.

This clone was found once. This sequence joins TRBV28 and TRBJ2-3; TRBD2 might be the D (5 bases). CDR3 length equals 19 residues. Trimming took off 3 bases at V and 0 bases at J, with 22 bases between the two ends. Germline CDR1 is MDHEN and CDR2 is SYDVKM. CDR3 sequence reads: CASSLVRRVEVTSTDTQYF. The CDR3 bases are TGTGCCAGCAGTTTGGTGAGAAGGGTGGAGGTCACTAGCACAGATACGCAGTATTTT.